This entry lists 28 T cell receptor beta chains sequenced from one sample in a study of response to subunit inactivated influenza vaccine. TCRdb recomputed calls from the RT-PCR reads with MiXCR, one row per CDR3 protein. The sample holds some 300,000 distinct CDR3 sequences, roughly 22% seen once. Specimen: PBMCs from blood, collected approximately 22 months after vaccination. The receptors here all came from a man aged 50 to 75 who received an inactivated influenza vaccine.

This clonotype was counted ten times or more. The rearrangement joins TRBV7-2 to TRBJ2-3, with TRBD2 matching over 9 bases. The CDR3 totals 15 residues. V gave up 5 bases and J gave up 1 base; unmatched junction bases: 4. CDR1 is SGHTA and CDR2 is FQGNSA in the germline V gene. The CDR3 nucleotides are TGTGCCAGCAGCGGCGGGGGGGCTGGCACAGATACGCAGTATTTT. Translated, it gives CASSGGGAGTDTQYF.

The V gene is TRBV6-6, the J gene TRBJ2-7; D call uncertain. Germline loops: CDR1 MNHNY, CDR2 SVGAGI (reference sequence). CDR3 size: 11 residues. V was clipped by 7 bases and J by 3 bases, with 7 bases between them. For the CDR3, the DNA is TGTGCCAGCACTAACAGCTACGAGCAGTACTTC. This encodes CASTNSYEQYF.

The CDR3 protein is CASSFLTADNYGYTF. CDR3 nucleotides: TGTGCCAGTAGTTTTTTAACAGCCGATAACTATGGCTACACCTTC. The V gene is TRBV19, the J gene TRBJ1-2; D uncertain. The germline CDR1 and CDR2 sequences are LNHDA and SQIVND (reference sequence). The CDR3 length is 15 residues. V lost 5 bases and J 1 base, leaving 14 bases between the germline ends.

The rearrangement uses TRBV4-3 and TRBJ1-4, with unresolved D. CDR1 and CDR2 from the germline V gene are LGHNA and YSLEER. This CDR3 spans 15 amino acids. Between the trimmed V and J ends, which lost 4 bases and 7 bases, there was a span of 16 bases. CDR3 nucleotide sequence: TGCGCCAGCAGCCTCAGCGAGGGCGGAGGTGAAAAACTGTTTTTT. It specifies CASSLSEGGGEKLFF.

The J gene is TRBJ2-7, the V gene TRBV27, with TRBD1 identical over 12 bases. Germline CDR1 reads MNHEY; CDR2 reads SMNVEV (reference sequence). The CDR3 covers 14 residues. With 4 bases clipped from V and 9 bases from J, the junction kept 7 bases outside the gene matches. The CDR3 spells CASSSTGTGGRQYF. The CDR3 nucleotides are TGTGCCAGCAGTTCCACCGGGACAGGGGGCCGGCAGTACTTC.

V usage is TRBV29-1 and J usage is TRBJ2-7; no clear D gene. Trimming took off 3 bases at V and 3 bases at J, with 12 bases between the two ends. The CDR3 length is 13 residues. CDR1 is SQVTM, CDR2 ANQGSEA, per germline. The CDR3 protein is CSVEGIGNYEQYF. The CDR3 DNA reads TGCAGCGTTGAGGGGATAGGCAACTACGAGCAGTACTTC.

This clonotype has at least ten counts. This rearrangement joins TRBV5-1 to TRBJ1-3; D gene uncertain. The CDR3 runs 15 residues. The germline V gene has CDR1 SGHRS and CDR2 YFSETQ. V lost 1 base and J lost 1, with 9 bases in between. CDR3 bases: TGCGCCAGCAGCTTGCGCCCGGAGTCTGGAAACACCATATATTTT. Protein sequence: CASSLRPESGNTIYF.

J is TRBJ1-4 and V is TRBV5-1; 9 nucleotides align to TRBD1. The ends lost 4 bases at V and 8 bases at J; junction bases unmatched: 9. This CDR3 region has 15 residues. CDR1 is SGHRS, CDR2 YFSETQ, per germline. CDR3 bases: TGCGCCAGCAGCACATCCGGGACAGGGACGGAAAAACTGTTTTTT. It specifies CASSTSGTGTEKLFF.

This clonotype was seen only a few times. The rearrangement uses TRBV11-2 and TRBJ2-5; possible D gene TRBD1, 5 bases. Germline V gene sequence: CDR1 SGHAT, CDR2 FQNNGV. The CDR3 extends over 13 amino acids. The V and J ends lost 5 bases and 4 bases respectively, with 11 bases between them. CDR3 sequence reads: CASSQGARETQYF. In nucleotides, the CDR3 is TGTGCCAGCAGCCAAGGGGCACGAGAGACCCAGTACTTC.

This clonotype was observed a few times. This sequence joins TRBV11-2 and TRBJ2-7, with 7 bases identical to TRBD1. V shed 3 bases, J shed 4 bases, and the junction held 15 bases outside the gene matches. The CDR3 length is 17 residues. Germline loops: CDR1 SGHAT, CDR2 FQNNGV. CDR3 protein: CASSFPSWPGQSYEQYF. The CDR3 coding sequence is TGTGCCAGCAGCTTTCCTTCCTGGCCGGGACAGAGTTACGAGCAGTACTTC.

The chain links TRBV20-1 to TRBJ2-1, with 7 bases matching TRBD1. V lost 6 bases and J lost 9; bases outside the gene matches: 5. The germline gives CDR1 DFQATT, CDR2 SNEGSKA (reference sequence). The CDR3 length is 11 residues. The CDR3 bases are TGCAGTGCCGACAGGGTTTTTGAGCAGTTCTTC. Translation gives CSADRVFEQFF.

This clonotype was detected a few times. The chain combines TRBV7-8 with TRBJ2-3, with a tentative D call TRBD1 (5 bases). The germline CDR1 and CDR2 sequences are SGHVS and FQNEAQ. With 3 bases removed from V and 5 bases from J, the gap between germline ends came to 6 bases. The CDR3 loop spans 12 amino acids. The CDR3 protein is CASSFDRDTQYF. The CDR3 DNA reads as TGTGCCAGCAGCTTCGACAGAGATACGCAGTATTTT.

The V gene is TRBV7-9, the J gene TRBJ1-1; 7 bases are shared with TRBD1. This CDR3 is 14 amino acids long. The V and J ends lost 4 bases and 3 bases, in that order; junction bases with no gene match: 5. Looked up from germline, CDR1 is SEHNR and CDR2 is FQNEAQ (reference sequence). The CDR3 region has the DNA TGTGCCAGCAGCTCTAGGGGGCAGGACACTGAAGCTTTCTTT. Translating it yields CASSSRGQDTEAFF.

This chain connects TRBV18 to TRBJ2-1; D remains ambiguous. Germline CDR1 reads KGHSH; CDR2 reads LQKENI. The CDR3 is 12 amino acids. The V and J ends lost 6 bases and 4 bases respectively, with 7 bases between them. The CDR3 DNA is TGTGCCAGCTCGCCGGATTACAATGAGCAGTTCTTC. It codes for CASSPDYNEQFF.

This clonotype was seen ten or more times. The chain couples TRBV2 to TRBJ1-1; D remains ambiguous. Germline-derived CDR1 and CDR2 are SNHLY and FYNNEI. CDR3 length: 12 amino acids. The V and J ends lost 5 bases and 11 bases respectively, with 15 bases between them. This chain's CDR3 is CASSQVWMQAFF. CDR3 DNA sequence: TGTGCCAGCAGTCAAGTCTGGATGCAGGCTTTCTTT. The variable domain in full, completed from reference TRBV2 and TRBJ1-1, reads EPEVTQTPSHQVTQMGQEVILRCVPISNHLYFYWYRQILGQKVEFLVSFYNNEISEKSEIFDDQFSVERPDGSNFTLKIRSTKLEDSAMYFCASSQVWMQAFFGQGTRLTVV.

The CDR3 loop reads CASSSHPTGIIDYSNQPQHF. Here the CDR3 DNA reads TGTGCCAGCAGCTCCCACCCGACAGGGATCATTGATTATAGCAATCAGCCCCAGCATTTT. This sequence joins TRBV11-2 and TRBJ1-5, with TRBD1 matching 7 bases. The CDR3 length is 20 residues. Trimming at V came to 4 bases and at J to 0 bases, leaving 18 bases not matched to a gene. The germline V gene has CDR1 SGHAT and CDR2 FQNNGV.

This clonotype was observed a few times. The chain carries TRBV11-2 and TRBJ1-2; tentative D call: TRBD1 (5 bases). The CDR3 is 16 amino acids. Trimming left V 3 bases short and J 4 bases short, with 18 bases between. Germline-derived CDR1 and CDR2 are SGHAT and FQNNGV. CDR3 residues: CASSFGLAGLGYGYTF. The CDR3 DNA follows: TGTGCCAGCAGCTTCGGCCTCGCAGGGCTGGGCTATGGCTACACCTTC. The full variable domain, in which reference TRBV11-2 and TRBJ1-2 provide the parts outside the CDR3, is EAGVAQSPRYKIIEKRQSVAFWCNPISGHATLYWYQQILGQGPKLLIQFQNNGVVDDSQLPKDRFSAERLKGVDSTLKIQPAKLEDSAVYLCASSFGLAGLGYGYTFGSGTRLTVV.

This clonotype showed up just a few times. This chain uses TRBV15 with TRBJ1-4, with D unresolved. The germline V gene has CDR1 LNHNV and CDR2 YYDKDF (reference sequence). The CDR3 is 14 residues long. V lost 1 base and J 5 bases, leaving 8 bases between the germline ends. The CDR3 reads CATSRAQRNEKLFF. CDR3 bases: TGTGCCACCAGCAGAGCGCAGCGGAATGAAAAACTGTTTTTT.

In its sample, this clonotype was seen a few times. DNA of the CDR3: TGTGCCAGCAGCTTAACGCCGTCGGATACGCAGTATTTT. Protein: CASSLTPSDTQYF. The chain uses TRBV7-3 and TRBJ2-3, with D hard to call. The V gene's germline CDR1 is SGHTA and CDR2 FQGTGA. The ends were cut back, 0 bases at V and 6 bases at J, with 7 bases in the middle. This CDR3 is built from 13 residues. Full variable domain (rest looked up from reference TRBV7-3 and TRBJ2-3): GAGVSQTPSNKVTEKGKYVELRCDPISGHTALYWYRQSLGQGPEFLIYFQGTGAADDSGLPNDRFFAVRPEGSVSTLKIQRTERGDSAVYLCASSLTPSDTQYFGPGTRLTVL.

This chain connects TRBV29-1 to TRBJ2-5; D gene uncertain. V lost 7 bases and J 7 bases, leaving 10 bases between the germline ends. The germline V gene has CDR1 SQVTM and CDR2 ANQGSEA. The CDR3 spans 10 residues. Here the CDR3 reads CSAESGTQYF. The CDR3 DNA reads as TGCAGCGCGGAAAGTGGGACCCAGTACTTC. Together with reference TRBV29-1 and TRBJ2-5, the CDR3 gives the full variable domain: SAVISQKPSRDICQRGTSLTIQCQVDSQVTMMFWYRQQPGQSLTLIATANQGSEATYESGFVIDKFPISRPNLTFSTLTVSNMSPEDSSIYLCSAESGTQYFGPGTRLLVL.

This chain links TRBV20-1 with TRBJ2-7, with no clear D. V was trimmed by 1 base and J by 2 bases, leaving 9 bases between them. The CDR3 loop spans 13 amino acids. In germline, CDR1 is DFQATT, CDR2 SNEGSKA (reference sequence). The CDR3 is CSARAAAPYEQYF. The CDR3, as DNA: TGCAGTGCTAGAGCGGCGGCGCCCTACGAGCAGTACTTC.

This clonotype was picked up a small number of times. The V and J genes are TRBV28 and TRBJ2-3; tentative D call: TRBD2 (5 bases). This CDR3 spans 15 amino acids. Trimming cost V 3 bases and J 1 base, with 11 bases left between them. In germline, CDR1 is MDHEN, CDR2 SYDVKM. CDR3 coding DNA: TGTGCCAGCAGTTTTTCCTTCGGGGGCACAGATACGCAGTATTTT. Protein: CASSFSFGGTDTQYF.

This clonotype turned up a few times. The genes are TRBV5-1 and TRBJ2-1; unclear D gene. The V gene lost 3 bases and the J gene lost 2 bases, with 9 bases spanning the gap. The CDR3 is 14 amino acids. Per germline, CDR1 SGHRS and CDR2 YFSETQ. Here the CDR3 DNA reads TGCGCCAGCAGCTCGTACAAGGCCTACAATGAGCAGTTCTTC. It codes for CASSSYKAYNEQFF.

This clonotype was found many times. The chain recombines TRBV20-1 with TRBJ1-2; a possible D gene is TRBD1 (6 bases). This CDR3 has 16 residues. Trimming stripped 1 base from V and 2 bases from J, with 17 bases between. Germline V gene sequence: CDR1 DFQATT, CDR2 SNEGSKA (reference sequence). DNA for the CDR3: TGCAGTGCTAGAGTCTCTAATTGGGGGCAAAACTATGGCTACACCTTC. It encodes CSARVSNWGQNYGYTF.

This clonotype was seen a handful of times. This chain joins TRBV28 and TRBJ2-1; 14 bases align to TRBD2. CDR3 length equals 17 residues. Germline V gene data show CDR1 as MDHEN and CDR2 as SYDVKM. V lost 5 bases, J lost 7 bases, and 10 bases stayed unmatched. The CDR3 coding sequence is TGTGCCAGCAGTCGGATTCTGACTAGCGGGAGGGGGAATGAGCAGTTCTTC. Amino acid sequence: CASSRILTSGRGNEQFF.

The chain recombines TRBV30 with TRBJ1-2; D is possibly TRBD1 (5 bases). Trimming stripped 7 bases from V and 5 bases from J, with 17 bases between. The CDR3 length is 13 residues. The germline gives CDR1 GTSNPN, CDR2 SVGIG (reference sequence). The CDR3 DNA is TGTGCCTTGGACGGGGGAGGCTTTTATGGCTACACCTTC. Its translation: CALDGGGFYGYTF.

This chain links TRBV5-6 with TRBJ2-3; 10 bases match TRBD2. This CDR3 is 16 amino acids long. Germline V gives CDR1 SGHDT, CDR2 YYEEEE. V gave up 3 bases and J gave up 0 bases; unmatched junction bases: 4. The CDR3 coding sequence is TGTGCCAGCAGCTCCCCAGCGGGGGGGAGCACAGATACGCAGTATTTT. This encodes CASSSPAGGSTDTQYF.

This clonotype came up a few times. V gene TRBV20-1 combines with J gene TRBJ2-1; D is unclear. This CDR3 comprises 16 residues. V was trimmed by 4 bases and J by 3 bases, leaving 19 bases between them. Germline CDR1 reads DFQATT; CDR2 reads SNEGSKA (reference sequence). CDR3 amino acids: CSANSLGEMDYNEQFF. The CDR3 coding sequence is TGCAGTGCTAATTCCCTCGGCGAGATGGACTACAATGAGCAGTTCTTC.